Reported below is one TCR beta chain. Antigen: not known. This sample stems from a study of cytomegalovirus exposure and HLA in healthy donors. Notes on the study in general: The likely origin of a cluster of highly shared sequence variants was a sequencing artifact. TCR beta V- and J-gene trimming, according to a later analysis, was linked to a missense DCLRE1C variant. Relative to equally common others, HLA-associated TCR beta chains showed greater clonal expansion in a later analysis. A later analysis found TCR association rates differed by HLA locus, highest for DRB1 and lowest for HLA-C.

PCR was performed using 60 Vbeta and 13 Jbeta primers. Measured with immunoSEQ multiplex PCR; TCRdb has only the in-frame clones, and not every one. The sample consists of 150,000 to 200,000 clones, roughly 85% of them appearing once. This sequence was found in a woman in her 50s in good health and CMV-seropositive. Sequenced input: PBMCs.

Written as DNA, the CDR3 is TGTGCCAGCAGCTATGAATCACAGGGGGGAACTGAAGCTTTCTTT. Residues: CASSYESQGGTEAFF. V and J are TRBV6-6 and TRBJ1-1, with 8 positions matching TRBD1. This CDR3 is built from 15 residues. Germline V gives CDR1 MNHNY, CDR2 SVGAGI (reference sequence). Germline trimming cut 6 bases from V and 5 bases from J; bases unmatched to any gene: 11.